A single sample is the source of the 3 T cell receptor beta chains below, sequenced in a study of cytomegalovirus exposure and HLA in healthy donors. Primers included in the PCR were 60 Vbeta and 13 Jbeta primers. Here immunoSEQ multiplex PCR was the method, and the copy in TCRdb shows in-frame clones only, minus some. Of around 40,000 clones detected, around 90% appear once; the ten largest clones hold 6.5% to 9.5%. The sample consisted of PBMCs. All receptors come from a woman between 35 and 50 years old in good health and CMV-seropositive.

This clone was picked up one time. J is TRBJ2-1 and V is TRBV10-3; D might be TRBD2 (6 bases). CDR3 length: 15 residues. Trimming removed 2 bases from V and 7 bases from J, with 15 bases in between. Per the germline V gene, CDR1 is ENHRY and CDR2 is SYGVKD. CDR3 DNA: TGTGCCATCAGTGAGGGGGACTCAGATGGGAATGAGCAGTTCTTC. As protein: CAISEGDSDGNEQFF.

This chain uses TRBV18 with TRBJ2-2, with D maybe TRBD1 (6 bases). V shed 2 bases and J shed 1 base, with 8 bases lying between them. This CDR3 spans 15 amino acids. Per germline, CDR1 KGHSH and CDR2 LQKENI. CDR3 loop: CASSPLQGNTGELFF. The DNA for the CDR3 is TGTGCCAGCTCACCATTACAGGGGAACACCGGGGAGCTGTTTTTT.

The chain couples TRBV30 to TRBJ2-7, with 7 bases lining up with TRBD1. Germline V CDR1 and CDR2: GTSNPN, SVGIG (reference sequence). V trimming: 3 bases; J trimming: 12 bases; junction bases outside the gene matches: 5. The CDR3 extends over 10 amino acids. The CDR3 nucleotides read TGTGCCTGGAGAGGCCAGGGGGTGTACTTC. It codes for CAWRGQGVYF.